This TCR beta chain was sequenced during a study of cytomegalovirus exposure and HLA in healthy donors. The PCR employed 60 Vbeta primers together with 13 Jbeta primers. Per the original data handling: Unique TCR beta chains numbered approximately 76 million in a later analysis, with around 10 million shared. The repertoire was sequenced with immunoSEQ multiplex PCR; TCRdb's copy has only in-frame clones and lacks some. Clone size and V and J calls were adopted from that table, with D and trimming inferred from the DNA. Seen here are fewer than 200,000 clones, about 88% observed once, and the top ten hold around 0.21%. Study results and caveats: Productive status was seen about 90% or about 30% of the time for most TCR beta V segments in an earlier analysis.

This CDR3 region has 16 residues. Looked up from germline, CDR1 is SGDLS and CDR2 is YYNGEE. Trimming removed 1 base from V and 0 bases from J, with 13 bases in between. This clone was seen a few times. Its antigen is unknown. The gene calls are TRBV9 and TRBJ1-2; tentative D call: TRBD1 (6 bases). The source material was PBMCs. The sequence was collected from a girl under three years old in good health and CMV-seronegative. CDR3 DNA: TGTGCCAGCAGCGTAAGGGGGTCAGGAACTAACTATGGCTACACCTTC. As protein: CASSVRGSGTNYGYTF.